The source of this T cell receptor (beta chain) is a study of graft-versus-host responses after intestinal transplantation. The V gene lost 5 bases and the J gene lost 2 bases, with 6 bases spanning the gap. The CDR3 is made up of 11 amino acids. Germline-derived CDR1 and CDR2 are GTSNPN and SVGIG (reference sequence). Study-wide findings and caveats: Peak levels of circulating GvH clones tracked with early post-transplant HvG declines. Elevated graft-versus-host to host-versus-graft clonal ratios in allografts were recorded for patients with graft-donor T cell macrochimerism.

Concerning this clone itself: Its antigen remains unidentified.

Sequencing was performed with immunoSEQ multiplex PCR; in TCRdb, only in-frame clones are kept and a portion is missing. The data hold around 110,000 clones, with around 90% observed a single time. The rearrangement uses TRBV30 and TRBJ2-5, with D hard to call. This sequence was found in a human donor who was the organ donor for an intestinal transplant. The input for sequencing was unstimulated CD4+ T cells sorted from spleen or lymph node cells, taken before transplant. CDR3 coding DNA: TGTGCCTGGGCCCGGCAAGAGACCCAGTACTTC. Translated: CAWARQETQYF. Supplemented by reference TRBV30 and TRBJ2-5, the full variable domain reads SQTIHQWPATLVQPVGSPLSLECTVEGTSNPNLYWYRQAAGRGLQLLFYSVGIGQISSEVPQNLSASRPQDRQFILSSKKLLLSDSGFYLCAWARQETQYFGPGTRLLVL.